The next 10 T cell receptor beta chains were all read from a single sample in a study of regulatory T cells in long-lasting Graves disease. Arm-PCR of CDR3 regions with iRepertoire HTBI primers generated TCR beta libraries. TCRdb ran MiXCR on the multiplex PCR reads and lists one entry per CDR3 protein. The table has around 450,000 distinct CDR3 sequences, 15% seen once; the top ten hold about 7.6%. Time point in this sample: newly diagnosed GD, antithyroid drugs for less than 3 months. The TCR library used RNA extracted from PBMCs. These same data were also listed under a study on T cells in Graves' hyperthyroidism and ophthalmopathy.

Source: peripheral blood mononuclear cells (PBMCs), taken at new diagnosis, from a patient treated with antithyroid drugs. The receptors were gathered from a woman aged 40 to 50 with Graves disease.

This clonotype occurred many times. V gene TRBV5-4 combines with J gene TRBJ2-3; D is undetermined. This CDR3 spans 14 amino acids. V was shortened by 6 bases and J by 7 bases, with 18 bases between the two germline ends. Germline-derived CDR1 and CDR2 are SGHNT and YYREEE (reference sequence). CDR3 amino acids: CASTLRTVEHTQYF. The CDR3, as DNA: TGTGCCAGCACCCTTAGGACCGTCGAGCATACGCAGTATTTT.

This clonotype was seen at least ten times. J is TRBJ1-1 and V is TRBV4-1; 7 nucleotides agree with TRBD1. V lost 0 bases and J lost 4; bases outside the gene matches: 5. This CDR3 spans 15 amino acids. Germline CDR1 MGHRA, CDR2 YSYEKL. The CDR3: CASSQDPTGRTEAFF. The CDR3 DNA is TGCGCCAGCAGCCAAGACCCGACAGGGCGCACTGAAGCTTTCTTT.

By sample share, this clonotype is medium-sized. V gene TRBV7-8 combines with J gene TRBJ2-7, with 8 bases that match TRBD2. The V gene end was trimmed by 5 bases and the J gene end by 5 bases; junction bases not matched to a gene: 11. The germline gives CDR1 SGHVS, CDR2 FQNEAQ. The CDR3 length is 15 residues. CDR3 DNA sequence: TGTGCCAGCAGCCGAGGGTCCAGCGGGAGCAACGAGCAGTACTTC. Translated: CASSRGSSGSNEQYF. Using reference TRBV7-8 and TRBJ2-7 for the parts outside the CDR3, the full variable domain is GAGVSQSPRYKVAKRGQDVALRCDPISGHVSLFWYQQALGQGPEFLTYFQNEAQLDKSGLPSDRFFAERPEGSVSTLKIQRTQQEDSAVYLCASSRGSSGSNEQYFGPGTRLTVT.

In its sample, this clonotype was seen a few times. DNA for the CDR3: TGTGCCAGCAGAGCGGACGGTAGCAATCAGCCCCAGCATTTT. Protein sequence: CASRADGSNQPQHF. This rearrangement joins TRBV2 to TRBJ1-5; no definite D call. The CDR3 is 14 amino acids. CDR1 and CDR2 from the germline V gene are SNHLY and FYNNEI. Trimming left V 6 bases short and J 0 bases short, with 9 bases between.

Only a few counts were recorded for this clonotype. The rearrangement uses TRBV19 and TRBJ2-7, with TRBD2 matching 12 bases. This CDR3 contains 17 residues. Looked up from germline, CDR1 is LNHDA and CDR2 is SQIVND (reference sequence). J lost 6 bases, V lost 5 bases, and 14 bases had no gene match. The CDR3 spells CASSSQAPLAGGLEQYF. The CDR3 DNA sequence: TGTGCCAGTAGTTCACAAGCCCCACTAGCGGGAGGTCTCGAGCAGTACTTC.

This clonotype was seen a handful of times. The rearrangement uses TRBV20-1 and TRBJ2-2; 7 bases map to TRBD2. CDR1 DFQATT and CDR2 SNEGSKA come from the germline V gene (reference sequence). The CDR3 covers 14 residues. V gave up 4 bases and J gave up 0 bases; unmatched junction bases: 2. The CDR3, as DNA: TGCAGTGCTACTAGCGGCGCGAACACCGGGGAGCTGTTTTTT. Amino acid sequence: CSATSGANTGELFF.

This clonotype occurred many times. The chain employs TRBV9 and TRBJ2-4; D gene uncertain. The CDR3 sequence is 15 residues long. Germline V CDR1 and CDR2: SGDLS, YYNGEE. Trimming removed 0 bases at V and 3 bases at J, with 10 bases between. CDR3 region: CASSVGGGGKNIQYF. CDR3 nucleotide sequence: TGTGCCAGCAGCGTAGGGGGTGGTGGCAAAAACATTCAGTACTTC.

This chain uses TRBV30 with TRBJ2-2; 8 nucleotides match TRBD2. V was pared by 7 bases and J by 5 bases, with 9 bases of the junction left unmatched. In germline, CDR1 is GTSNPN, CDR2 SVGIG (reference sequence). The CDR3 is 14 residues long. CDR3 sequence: CAYGGASGTGELFF. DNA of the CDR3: TGTGCCTACGGAGGGGCTAGCGGGACCGGGGAGCTGTTTTTT.

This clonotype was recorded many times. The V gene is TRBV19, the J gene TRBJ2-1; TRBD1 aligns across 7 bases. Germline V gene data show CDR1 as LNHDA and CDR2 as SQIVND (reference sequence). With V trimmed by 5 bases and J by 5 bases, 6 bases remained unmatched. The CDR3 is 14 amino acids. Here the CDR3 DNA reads TGTGCCAGTAGTCTAACGGGACAGAACAATGAGCAGTTCTTC. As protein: CASSLTGQNNEQFF.

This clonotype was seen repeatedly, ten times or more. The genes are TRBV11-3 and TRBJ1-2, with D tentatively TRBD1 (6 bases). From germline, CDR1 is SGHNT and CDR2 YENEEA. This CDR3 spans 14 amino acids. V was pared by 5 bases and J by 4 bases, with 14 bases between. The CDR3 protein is CASSTTGQSYGYTF. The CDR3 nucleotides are TGTGCCAGCAGCACTACCGGACAGAGCTATGGCTACACCTTC.